The entry below gives a single T cell receptor beta chain sequence along with its context. As yet, its antigen is unknown. CD45RO/CCR7/CD25/CD127/CD95/CD27 staining was used to isolate CD4+ naive, central memory, regulatory and stem cell-like memory cells by sorting. The record originates from a study of beta chain features in type 1 diabetes. Overall study results and limits: TCRB rearrangement may or may not be influenced by HLA type; here this remained unresolved. At VDJ recombination sites, type 1 diabetes patients had fewer insertions and more deleted nucleotides. A greater similarity of naive, central memory and Treg TCRB repertoires was seen among patients than among healthy donors.

The isolated RNA, all of it, was reverse transcribed, so expressed TCRB transcripts were what got sequenced. Data came from immunoSEQ multiplex PCR; TCRdb stores just in-frame clones and leaves some out. The profile shows around 290,000 clones, around 7.8% of them singletons. The CDR3 is 12 amino acids. Germline V CDR1 and CDR2: MNHNS, SASEGT. Trimming took 6 bases from V and 4 from J, leaving 10 bases between them. This sequence originates from a woman aged 18 to 35 in good health. Sequences were obtained from central memory CD4+ T cells from blood. V is TRBV6-1 and J is TRBJ2-7; D is uncertain. CDR3 in DNA: TGTGCCAGCAGGGGTTTTGGGTACGAGCAGTACGTC. Encoded protein: CASRGFGYEQYV.